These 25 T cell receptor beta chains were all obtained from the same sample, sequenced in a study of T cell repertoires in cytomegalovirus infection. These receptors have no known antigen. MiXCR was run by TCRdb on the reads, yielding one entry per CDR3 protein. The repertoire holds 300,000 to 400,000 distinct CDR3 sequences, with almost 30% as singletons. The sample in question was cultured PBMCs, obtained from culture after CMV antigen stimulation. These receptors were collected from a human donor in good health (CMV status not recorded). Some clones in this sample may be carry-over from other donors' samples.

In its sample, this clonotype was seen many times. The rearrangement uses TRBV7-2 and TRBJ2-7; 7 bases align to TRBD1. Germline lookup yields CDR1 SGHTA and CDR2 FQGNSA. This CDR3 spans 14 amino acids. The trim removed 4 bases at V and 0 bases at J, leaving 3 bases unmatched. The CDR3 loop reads CASSSRDSSYEQYF. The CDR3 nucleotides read TGTGCCAGCAGCTCCCGGGACAGCTCCTACGAGCAGTACTTC.

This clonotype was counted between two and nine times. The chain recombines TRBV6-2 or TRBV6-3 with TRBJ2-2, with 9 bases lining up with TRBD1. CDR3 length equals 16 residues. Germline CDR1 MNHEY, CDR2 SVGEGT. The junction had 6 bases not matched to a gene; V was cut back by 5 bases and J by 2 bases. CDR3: CASSEKGQGNTGELFF. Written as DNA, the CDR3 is TGTGCCAGCAGTGAAAAGGGACAGGGTAACACCGGGGAGCTGTTTTTT.

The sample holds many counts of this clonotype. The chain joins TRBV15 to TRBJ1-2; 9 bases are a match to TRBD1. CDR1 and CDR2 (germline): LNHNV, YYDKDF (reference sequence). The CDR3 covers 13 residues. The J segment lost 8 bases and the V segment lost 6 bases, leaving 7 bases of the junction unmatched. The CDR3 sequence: CATRGDRARGYTF. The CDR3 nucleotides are TGTGCCACCAGAGGGGACAGGGCGCGGGGCTACACCTTC.

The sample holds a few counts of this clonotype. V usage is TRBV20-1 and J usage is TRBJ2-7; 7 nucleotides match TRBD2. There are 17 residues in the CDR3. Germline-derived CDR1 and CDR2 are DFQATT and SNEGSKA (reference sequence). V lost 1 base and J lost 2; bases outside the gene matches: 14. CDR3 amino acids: CSARGVPGIRGAYEQYF. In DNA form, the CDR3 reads TGCAGTGCTAGAGGGGTTCCGGGGATCCGGGGGGCCTACGAGCAGTACTTC.

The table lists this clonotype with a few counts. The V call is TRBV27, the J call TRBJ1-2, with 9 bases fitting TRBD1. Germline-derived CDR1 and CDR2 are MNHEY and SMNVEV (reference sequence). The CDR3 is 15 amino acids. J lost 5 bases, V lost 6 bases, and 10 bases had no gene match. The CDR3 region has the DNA TGTGCCAGCAGGGGTAGTACAGGGGGCGCTTATGGCTACACCTTC. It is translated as CASRGSTGGAYGYTF.

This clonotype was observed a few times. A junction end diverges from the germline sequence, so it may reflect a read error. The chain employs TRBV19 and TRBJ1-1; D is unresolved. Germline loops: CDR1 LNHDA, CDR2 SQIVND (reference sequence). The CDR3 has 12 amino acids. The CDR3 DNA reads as TGTGCCAGTACTATAGGTAGAACGGAAGCTTTCTTT. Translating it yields CASTIGRTEAFF. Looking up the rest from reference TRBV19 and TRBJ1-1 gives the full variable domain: DGGITQSPKYLFRKEGQNVTLSCEQNLNHDAMYWYRQDPGQGLRLIYYSQIVNDFQKGDIAEGYSVSREKKESFPLTVTSAQKNPTAFYLCASTIGRTEAFFGQGTRLTVV.

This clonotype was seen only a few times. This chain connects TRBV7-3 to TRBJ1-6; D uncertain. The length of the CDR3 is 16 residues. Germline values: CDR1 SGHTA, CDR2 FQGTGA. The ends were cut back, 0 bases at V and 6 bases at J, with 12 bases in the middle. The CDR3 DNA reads TGTGCCAGCAGCTTAACGAGTGTGGGAATTAATTCACCCCTCCACTTT. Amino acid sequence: CASSLTSVGINSPLHF. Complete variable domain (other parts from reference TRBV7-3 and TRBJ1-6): GAGVSQTPSNKVTEKGKYVELRCDPISGHTALYWYRQSLGQGPEFLIYFQGTGAADDSGLPNDRFFAVRPEGSVSTLKIQRTERGDSAVYLCASSLTSVGINSPLHFGNGTRLTVT.

This CDR3 reads CASSDSSYEQYF. The CDR3 region has the DNA TGTGCCAGCAGCGACAGCTCCTACGAGCAGTACTTC. V is TRBV7-9 and J is TRBJ2-7; D might be TRBD1 (5 bases). V was pared by 5 bases and J by 0 bases, with 5 bases between. The CDR3 is 12 residues long. CDR1 SEHNR and CDR2 FQNEAQ come from the germline V gene (reference sequence).

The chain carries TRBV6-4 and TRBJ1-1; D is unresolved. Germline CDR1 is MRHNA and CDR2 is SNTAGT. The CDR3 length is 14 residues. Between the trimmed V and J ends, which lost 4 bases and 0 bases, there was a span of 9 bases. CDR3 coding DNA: TGTGCCAGCAGTGTTCCGGGCCTGAACACTGAAGCTTTCTTT. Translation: CASSVPGLNTEAFF.

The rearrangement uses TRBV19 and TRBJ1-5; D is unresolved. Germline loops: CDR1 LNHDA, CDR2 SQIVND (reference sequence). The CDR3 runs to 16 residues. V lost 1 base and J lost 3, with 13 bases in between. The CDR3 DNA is TGTGCCAGTAGTATAGCGGTGCCCAACTACAATCAGCCCCAGCATTTT. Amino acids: CASSIAVPNYNQPQHF.

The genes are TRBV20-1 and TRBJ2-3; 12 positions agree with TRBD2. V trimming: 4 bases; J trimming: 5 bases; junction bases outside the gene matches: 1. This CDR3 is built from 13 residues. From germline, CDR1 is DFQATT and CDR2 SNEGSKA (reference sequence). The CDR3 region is CSAKGLAGDTQYF. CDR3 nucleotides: TGCAGTGCTAAGGGACTAGCGGGAGATACGCAGTATTTT.

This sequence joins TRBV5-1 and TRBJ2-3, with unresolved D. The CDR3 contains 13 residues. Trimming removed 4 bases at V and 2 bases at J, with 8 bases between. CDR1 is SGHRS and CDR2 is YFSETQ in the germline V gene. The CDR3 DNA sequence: TGCGCCAGCAGCCTGGACCACACAGATACGCAGTATTTT. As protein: CASSLDHTDTQYF.

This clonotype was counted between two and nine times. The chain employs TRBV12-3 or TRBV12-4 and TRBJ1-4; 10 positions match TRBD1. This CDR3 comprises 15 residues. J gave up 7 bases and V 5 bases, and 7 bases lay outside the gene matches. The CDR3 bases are TGTGCCAGCAGTCCGGGACAGGGGCGGGGTGAAAAACTGTTTTTT. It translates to CASSPGQGRGEKLFF.

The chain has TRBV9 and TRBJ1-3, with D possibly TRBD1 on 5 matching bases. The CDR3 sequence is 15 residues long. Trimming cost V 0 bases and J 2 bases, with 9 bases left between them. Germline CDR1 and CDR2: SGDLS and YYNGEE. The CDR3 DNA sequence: TGTGCCAGCAGCGTAGTGGTGGGGCCTGGAAACACCATATATTTT. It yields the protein CASSVVVGPGNTIYF.

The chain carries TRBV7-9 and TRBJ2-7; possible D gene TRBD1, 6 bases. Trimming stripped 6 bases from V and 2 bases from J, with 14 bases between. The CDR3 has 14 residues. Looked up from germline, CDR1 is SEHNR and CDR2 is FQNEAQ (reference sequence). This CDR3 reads CASRLDSDTYEQYF. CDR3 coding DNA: TGTGCCAGCAGATTGGACAGTGACACCTACGAGCAGTACTTC. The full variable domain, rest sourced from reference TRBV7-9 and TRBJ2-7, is DTGVSQNPRHKITKRGQNVTFRCDPISEHNRLYWYRQTLGQGPEFLTYFQNEAQLEKSRLLSDRFSAERPKGSFSTLEIQRTEQGDSAMYLCASRLDSDTYEQYFGPGTRLTVT.

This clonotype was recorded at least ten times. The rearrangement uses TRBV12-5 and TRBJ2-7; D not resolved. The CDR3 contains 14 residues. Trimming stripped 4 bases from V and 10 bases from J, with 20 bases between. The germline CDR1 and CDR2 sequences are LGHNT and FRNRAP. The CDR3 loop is CASGSDLLVDGQYF. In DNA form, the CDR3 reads TGTGCTAGTGGTTCGGACCTGCTGGTGGACGGCCAGTACTTC.

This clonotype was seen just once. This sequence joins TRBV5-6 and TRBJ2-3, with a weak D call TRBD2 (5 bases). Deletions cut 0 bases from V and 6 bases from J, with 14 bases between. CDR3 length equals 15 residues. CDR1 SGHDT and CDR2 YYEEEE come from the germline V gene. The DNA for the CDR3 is TGTGCCAGCAGCTTGGGGGGAGAGGGTCTGGATACGCAGTATTTT. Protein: CASSLGGEGLDTQYF.

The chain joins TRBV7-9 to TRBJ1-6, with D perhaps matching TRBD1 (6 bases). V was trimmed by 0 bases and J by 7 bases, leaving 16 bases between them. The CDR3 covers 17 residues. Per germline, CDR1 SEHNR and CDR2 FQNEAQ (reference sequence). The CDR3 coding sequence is TGTGCCAGCAGCTTAGCCCCGGACAGTGGGGGGAATTCACCCCTCCACTTT. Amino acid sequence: CASSLAPDSGGNSPLHF.

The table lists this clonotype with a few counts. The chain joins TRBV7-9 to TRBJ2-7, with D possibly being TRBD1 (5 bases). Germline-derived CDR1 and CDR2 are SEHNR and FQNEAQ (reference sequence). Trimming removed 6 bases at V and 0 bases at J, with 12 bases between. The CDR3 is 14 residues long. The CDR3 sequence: CASRSDSTSYEQYF. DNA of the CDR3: TGTGCCAGCAGGTCCGACAGTACCTCCTACGAGCAGTACTTC.

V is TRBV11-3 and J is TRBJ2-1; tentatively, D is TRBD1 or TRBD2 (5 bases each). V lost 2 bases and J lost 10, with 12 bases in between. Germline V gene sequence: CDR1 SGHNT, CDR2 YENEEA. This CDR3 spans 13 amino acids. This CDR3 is CASSLNLRGEQFF. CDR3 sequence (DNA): TGTGCCAGCAGCTTAAACCTTCGGGGCGAGCAGTTCTTC.

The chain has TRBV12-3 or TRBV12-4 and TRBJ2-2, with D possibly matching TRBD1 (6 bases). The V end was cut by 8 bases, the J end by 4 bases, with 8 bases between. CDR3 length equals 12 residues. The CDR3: CASLQGTGELFF. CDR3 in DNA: TGTGCCAGCCTACAGGGCACCGGGGAGCTGTTTTTT.

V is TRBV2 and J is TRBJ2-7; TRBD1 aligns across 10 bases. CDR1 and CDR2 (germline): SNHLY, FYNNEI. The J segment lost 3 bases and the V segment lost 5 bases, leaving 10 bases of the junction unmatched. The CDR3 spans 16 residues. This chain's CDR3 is CASSRNRQGAGYEQYF. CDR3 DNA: TGTGCCAGCAGTCGTAACCGACAGGGGGCGGGCTACGAGCAGTACTTC.

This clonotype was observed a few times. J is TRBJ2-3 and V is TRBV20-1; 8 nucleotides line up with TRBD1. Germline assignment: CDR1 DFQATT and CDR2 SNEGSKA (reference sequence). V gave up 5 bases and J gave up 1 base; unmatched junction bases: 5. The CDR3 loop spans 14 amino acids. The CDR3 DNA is TGCAGTGCTGCCCGGGACAGGCGCACAGATACGCAGTATTTT. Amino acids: CSAARDRRTDTQYF.

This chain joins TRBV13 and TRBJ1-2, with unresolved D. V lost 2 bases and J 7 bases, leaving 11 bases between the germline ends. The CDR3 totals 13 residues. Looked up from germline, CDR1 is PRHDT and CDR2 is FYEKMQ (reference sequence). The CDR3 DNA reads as TGTGCCAGCAGCTTATCAAGGAACGGTGGCTACACCTTC. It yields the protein CASSLSRNGGYTF.

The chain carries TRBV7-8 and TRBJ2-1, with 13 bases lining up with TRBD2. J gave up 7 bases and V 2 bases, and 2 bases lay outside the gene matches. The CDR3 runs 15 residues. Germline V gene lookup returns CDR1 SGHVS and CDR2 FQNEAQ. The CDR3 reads CASSLRLAGGNEQFF. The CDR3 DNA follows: TGTGCCAGCAGCTTAAGACTAGCGGGAGGAAATGAGCAGTTCTTC.